This entry is about one T cell receptor (beta chain). TCRdb keeps only in-frame clones here, not all; method: immunoSEQ multiplex PCR. The table records about 61,000 clones, around nine tenths of them present only once. The data are from a study of blood T cell repertoires in COVID-19. Germline V lookup: CDR1 LGHDT, CDR2 YNNKEL (reference sequence). CDR3 length equals 16 residues. J lost 4 bases, V lost 4 bases, and 5 bases had no gene match. Sequencing used peripheral blood. The TCR comes from a woman aged 45 to 65 with active or convalescent COVID-19. The J gene is TRBJ2-3, the V gene TRBV3-1 (or the pseudogene TRBV3-2), with TRBD2 matching 13 bases. CDR3 bases: TGTGCCAGCAGCCCCCGGACTAGCGGGAGTGCAGATACGCAGTATTTT. Translating it yields CASSPRTSGSADTQYF.